Reported below is one T cell receptor beta chain. Its antigen has not been determined. It has no much larger one-base neighbor in the sample; base qualities were not kept. Enrolling through a virtual design, the prospective study's participants ranged in age from roughly 18 to 89 years and lived across 20 to 25 United States geographic areas. Cohort assignment in the prospective study relied on participant-reported clinical history from a screening survey and a study questionnaire. Mobile phlebotomists in the prospective study collected whole blood, serum and a nasopharyngeal or oropharyngeal swab from every participant. Additional blood draws and questionnaires over an approximately two-month period could optionally be provided by prospective study participants. Before DNA extraction, prospective study blood samples were shipped either frozen or at room temperature. The CDR3 holds 12 amino acids from the cysteine to the phenylalanine. The CDR3 DNA has 36 bases and is translated from base 1. V gives up 7 bases and J gives up 7 bases, and the segment between their germline ends measures 13 bases.

This specimen belongs to a study of blood T cell repertoires in COVID-19 (dated by TCRdb to the early 2020s). Notes on the research overall: The collaborator samples originated in the United States, Italy and Spain and spanned the acute and convalescent phases of COVID-19. The sample metadata nearly always contained a de-identified subject ID, COVID-19 status, age in years and sex. The prospective study material was composed of cDNA or gDNA derived from T cells, B-cell-depleted T cells, or PBMCs. Subjects who had been exposed to COVID-19, were actively infected with it, or had recovered from it provided the deeply sampled blood TCRbeta repertoires that made up the dataset. The repertoires were released in a freely available public database meant as a resource for research on the immune response to SARS-CoV-2. Samples were obtained from the ongoing ImmuneRACE study (first 160 participants) and from about 1,300 subjects provided by 6 global collaborators. Where available, HLA class I and class II types were taken from metadata supplied by the sample provider and were not determined by assay-based typing. Results the study describes overall, beyond this receptor: The quantity of clinical and demographic metadata differed by source and by participant and was supplied without curation.

TCRbeta CDR3 regions were amplified from genomic DNA by means of the immunoSEQ Assay, a bias-controlled multiplex PCR. The source study handled its data this way. Nucleated cell counts per sample were estimated from amplification of reference gene primers within the assay. Sequence reads were collapsed and filtered to measure the absolute abundance of every unique TCRbeta CDR3 rearrangement. Productive Simpson clonality was computed per sample as the square root of Simpson's diversity index over productive rearrangements. The source is immuneACCESS, and TCRdb retained only in-frame sequences with V and J called. Part of the clones is not carried over; for the studies checked, unresolved V genes explain less than half of this, and the remainder is unexplained. The DNA gave D and trimming, while V, J and clone size come from that table. The sample yields around 300,000 clones; around 91% were counted once. The biggest ten clones account for around 4.5% of the sample.

The receptor's source is a woman aged 18-35 years with acute COVID-19. The rearranged chain carries TRBV12-3 or TRBV12-4 and TRBJ1-2; a weak D assignment points to TRBD1 (5 bases agree). Specimen: PBMCs or T cells enriched from blood (not recorded which). The CDR3 region has the sequence CASNGGRGGYTF. The DNA sequence reads TGTGCCAGCAATGGAGGGAGGGGTGGCTACACCTTC.